This T cell receptor (beta chain) appears in the sequencing data of a study of blood T cell repertoires in COVID-19. Across the study: The study drew acute and convalescent COVID-19 samples from the United States, Italy and Spain. Sources were T cells, B-cell-depleted T cells, or PBMCs; the material itself was cDNA or gDNA.

This CDR3 region has 15 residues. The V and J ends lost 0 bases and 1 base respectively, with 7 bases between them. Germline CDR1 is LGHNA and CDR2 is YSLEER. Authors' processing steps: Reference gene primer amplification yielded estimated nucleated cell counts. Assay used: immunoSEQ multiplex PCR; TCRdb lists only in-frame clones, some missing. That table furnishes V, J and clone size, whereas the DNA furnished D and trimming. The data show tens of thousands of clones, about 82% seen once. V gene TRBV4-3 combines with J gene TRBJ1-3; tentative D call: TRBD1 (5 bases). The clonotype comes from a human donor in a cohort sampled during active COVID-19. Sequencing used peripheral blood. CDR3 DNA: TGCGCCAGCAGCCAAGATTCAGGGTCTGGAAACACCATATATTTT. Residues: CASSQDSGSGNTIYF.